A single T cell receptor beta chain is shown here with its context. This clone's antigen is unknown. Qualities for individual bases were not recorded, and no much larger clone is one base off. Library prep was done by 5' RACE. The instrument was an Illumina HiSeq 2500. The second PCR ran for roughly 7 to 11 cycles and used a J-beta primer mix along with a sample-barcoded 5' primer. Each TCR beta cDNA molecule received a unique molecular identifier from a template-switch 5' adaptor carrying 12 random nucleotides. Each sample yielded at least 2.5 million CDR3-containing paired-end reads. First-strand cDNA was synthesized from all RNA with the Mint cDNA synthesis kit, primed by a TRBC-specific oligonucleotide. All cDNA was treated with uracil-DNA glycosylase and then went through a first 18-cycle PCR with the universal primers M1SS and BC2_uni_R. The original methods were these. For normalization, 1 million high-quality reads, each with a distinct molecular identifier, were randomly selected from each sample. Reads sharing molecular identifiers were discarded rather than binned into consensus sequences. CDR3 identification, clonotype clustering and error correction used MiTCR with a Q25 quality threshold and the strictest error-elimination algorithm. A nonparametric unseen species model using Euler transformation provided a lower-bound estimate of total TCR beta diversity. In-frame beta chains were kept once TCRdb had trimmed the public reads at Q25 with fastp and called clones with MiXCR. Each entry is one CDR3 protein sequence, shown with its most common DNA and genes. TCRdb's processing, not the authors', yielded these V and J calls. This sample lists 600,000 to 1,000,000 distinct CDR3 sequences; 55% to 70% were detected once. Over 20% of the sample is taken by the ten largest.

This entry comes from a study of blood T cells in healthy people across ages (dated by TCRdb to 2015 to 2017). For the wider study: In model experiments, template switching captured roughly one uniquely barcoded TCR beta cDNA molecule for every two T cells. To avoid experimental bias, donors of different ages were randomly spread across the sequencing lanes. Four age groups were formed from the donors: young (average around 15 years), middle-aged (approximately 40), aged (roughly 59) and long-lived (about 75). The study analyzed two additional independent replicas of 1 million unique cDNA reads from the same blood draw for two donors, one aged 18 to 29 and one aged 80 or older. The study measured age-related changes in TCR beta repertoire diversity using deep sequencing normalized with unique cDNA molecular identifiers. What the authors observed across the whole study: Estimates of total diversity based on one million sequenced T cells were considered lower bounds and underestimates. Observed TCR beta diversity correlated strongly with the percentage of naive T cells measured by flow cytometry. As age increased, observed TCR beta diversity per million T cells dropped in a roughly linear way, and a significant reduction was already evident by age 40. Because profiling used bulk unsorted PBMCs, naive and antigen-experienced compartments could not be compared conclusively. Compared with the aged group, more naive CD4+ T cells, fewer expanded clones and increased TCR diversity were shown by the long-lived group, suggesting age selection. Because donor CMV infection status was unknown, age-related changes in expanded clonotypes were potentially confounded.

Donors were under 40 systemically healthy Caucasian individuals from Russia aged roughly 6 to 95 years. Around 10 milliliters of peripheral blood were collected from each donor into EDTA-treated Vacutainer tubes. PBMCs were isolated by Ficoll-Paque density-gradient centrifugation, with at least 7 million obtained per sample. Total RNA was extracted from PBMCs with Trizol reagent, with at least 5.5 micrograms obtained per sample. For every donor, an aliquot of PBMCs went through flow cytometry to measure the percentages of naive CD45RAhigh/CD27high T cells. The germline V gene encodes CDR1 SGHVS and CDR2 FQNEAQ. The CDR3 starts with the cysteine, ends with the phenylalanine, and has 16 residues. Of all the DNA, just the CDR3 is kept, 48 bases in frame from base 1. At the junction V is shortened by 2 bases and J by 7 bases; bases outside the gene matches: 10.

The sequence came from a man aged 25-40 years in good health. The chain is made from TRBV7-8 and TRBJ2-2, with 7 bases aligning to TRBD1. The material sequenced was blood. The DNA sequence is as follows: TGTGCCAGCAGCTTAAATGAGGGACAGCCCTTCGGGGAGCTGTTTTTT. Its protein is CASSLNEGQPFGELFF.